These 22 T cell receptor beta chains share one sample of origin, sequenced in a study of T cell responses to AZD1222 COVID-19 vaccine. Method: immunoSEQ multiplex PCR; TCRdb's copy keeps in-frame clones and lacks some. Of 75,000 to 100,000 clones listed, roughly 88% were seen once; the top ten hold 20% to 30%. The sequenced sample was peripheral blood, obtained on day 0 of AZD1222 vaccination. The receptor source for this set is an adult in good health.

The chain carries TRBV6-1 and TRBJ1-2; D is perhaps TRBD1 (6 bases). The CDR3 sequence is 15 residues long. In germline, CDR1 is MNHNS, CDR2 SASEGT. V was shortened by 1 base and J by 7 bases, with 16 bases between the two germline ends. DNA for the CDR3: TGTGCCAGCAGTGAAGATTCCCCAGGGGAACGTGGCTACACCTTC. Translation gives CASSEDSPGERGYTF.

This clone was picked up a small number of times. V and J are TRBV11-2 and TRBJ2-1; maybe TRBD2 (6 bases). Germline V gene lookup returns CDR1 SGHAT and CDR2 FQNNGV. Trimming removed 1 base from V and 0 bases from J, with 16 bases in between. This CDR3 has 18 residues. The CDR3 coding sequence is TGTGCCAGCAGCTTAGTTGGAGGGAGCGGGTTCTCCTACAATGAGCAGTTCTTC. This translates into CASSLVGGSGFSYNEQFF.

V usage is TRBV28 and J usage is TRBJ1-4, with TRBD1 matching over 7 bases. CDR3 length: 18 residues. CDR1 MDHEN and CDR2 SYDVKM come from the germline V gene. The V and J ends lost 3 bases and 0 bases, in that order; junction bases with no gene match: 10. CDR3: CASSFPQGKITTNEKLFF. In nucleotides, the CDR3 is TGTGCCAGCAGTTTTCCACAGGGGAAAATAACAACTAATGAAAAACTGTTTTTT.

This clone was recorded once. The chain has TRBV19 and TRBJ2-2; D uncertain. Germline CDR1 LNHDA, CDR2 SQIVND (reference sequence). The CDR3 contains 15 residues. Trimming removed 4 bases at V and 4 bases at J, with 13 bases between. The CDR3 coding sequence is TGTGCCAGTAGTACCCTGGAGCAAGTCACCGGGGAGCTGTTTTTT. Amino acid sequence: CASSTLEQVTGELFF.

This chain uses TRBV19 with TRBJ2-7, with TRBD1 matching over 9 bases. CDR1 and CDR2 from the germline V gene are LNHDA and SQIVND (reference sequence). V gave up 8 bases and J gave up 2 bases; unmatched junction bases: 4. The CDR3 is 13 residues long. The CDR3 spells CASRDRGTYEQYF. CDR3 coding DNA: TGTGCCAGTCGAGACAGGGGGACCTACGAGCAGTACTTC.

The J gene is TRBJ1-1, the V gene TRBV5-6; 9 positions agree with TRBD1. The CDR3 runs to 12 residues. In germline, CDR1 is SGHDT, CDR2 YYEEEE. Trimming at V came to 2 bases and at J to 8 bases, leaving 1 base not matched to a gene. CDR3 sequence (DNA): TGTGCCAGCAGCTTAGACAGGGGGGAAGCTTTCTTT. Protein sequence: CASSLDRGEAFF.

This rearrangement joins TRBV1 to TRBJ2-7; the D segment call TRBD2 is taken from the table without a DNA check. TRBV1 constitutes a pseudogene. CDR3 length: 19 residues. This chain's CDR3 is CTSSLTSGRGIRVPYEQYF. CDR3 nucleotides: TGCACCAGCAGCCTAACTAGCGGGAGGGGAATCAGAGTCCCCTACGAGCAGTACTTC.

The chain joins TRBV6-2 or TRBV6-3 to TRBJ2-1; TRBD2 matches at 9 bases. CDR1 and CDR2 (germline): MNHEY, SVGEGT. V shed 2 bases, J shed 3 bases, and the junction held 8 bases outside the gene matches. The CDR3 is 17 amino acids. For the CDR3, the DNA is TGTGCCAGCAGTTACAGTCCGTCTAGCGGGATCTACAATGAGCAGTTCTTC. Residues: CASSYSPSSGIYNEQFF.

This sequence joins TRBV18 and TRBJ2-7, with a tentative D call TRBD2 (7 bases). V was trimmed by 3 bases and J by 0 bases, leaving 12 bases between them. The germline CDR1 and CDR2 sequences are KGHSH and LQKENI. CDR3 length equals 15 residues. Written as DNA, the CDR3 is TGTGCCAGCTCACCCGGGGGGCGAAGCTCCTACGAGCAGTACTTC. The encoded protein is CASSPGGRSSYEQYF.

V and J are TRBV7-2 and TRBJ2-1, with 9 bases that match TRBD2. This CDR3 has 18 residues. Germline V gene lookup returns CDR1 SGHTA and CDR2 FQGNSA. V trimming: 4 bases; J trimming: 0 bases; junction bases outside the gene matches: 10. CDR3 in DNA: TGTGCCAGCAGCTCAGGACTAGCGAGTATCAGCTCCTACAATGAGCAGTTCTTC. Its protein product is CASSSGLASISSYNEQFF.

This sequence joins TRBV28 and TRBJ2-1; 7 bases line up with TRBD2. The CDR3 is 14 residues long. CDR1 is MDHEN and CDR2 is SYDVKM in the germline V gene. The trim removed 10 bases at V and 6 bases at J, leaving 12 bases unmatched. The CDR3: CAIESGKRLNEQFF. The DNA for the CDR3 is TGTGCCATCGAAAGCGGGAAAAGGCTCAATGAGCAGTTCTTC.

This clone was counted once. The chain couples TRBV24-1 to TRBJ2-7; either TRBD1 or TRBD2 may fit D (5 bases each). The V end was cut by 2 bases, the J end by 9 bases, with 13 bases between. The CDR3 is 13 residues long. Germline V lookup: CDR1 KGHDR, CDR2 SFDVKD. CDR3 in DNA: TGTGCCACCAGTGATTGGGACCGCCCAAGGCAGTACTTC. Translation gives CATSDWDRPRQYF.

The J gene is TRBJ2-3, the V gene TRBV6-5; tentative D call: TRBD2 (6 bases). Trimming took 6 bases from V and 4 from J, leaving 11 bases between them. Germline lookup yields CDR1 MNHEY and CDR2 SVGAGI. The CDR3 runs 13 residues. CDR3 in amino acids: CASSRDWSDTQYF. The CDR3 DNA is TGTGCCAGCAGCCGGGACTGGTCAGATACGCAGTATTTT.

The chain recombines TRBV6-1 with TRBJ2-3; TRBD2 matches at 12 bases. In germline, CDR1 is MNHNS, CDR2 SASEGT. The CDR3 is made up of 16 amino acids. J gave up 0 bases and V 4 bases, and 2 bases lay outside the gene matches. CDR3 sequence reads: CASSVGLAGSTDTQYF. Here the CDR3 DNA reads TGTGCCAGCAGTGTCGGACTAGCGGGAAGCACAGATACGCAGTATTTT.

In regard to this clone: The sample carries other DNA sequences with the same CDR3. V is TRBV28 and J is TRBJ2-4, with D perhaps being TRBD1 or TRBD2 (6 bases each). The CDR3 totals 16 residues. The germline CDR1 and CDR2 sequences are MDHEN and SYDVKM. V was cut by 2 bases and J by 0 bases, with 11 bases left in between. The CDR3 reads CASSLPGALAKNIQYF. The CDR3 DNA reads as TGTGCCAGCAGTTTACCGGGGGCCCTAGCCAAAAACATTCAGTACTTC.

The genes are TRBV19 and TRBJ2-3; either TRBD1 or TRBD2 may supply D (5 bases each). The CDR3 loop spans 14 amino acids. Germline V gene data show CDR1 as LNHDA and CDR2 as SQIVND (reference sequence). Trimming pared 3 bases from V and 1 base from J, leaving 8 bases between. For the CDR3, the DNA is TGTGCCAGTAGTATCTCGGGACGCACAGATACGCAGTATTTT. Translated: CASSISGRTDTQYF.

The chain combines TRBV30 with TRBJ1-1; D is uncertain. Germline CDR1 and CDR2: GTSNPN and SVGIG (reference sequence). V was shortened by 1 base and J by 4 bases, with 10 bases between the two germline ends. This CDR3 region has 13 residues. The CDR3 nucleotides read TGTGCCTGGAGTGGGCTCGCGGGCACTGAAGCTTTCTTT. This gives the protein CAWSGLAGTEAFF.

This chain joins TRBV30 and TRBJ1-6; D remains unclear. The CDR3 runs 16 residues. Trimming took 0 bases from V and 2 from J, leaving 11 bases between them. CDR1 GTSNPN and CDR2 SVGIG come from the germline V gene (reference sequence). CDR3 coding DNA: TGTGCCTGGAGTGTACCCAGCGGGGCCTATAATTCACCCCTCCACTTT. This translates into CAWSVPSGAYNSPLHF. The entire variable domain, with the rest obtained from reference TRBV30 and TRBJ1-6, is as follows: SQTIHQWPATLVQPVGSPLSLECTVEGTSNPNLYWYRQAAGRGLQLLFYSVGIGQISSEVPQNLSASRPQDRQFILSSKKLLLSDSGFYLCAWSVPSGAYNSPLHFGNGTRLTVT.

The rearrangement links TRBV6-2 or TRBV6-3 to TRBJ2-7; TRBD1 might be the D (6 bases). The V and J ends lost 5 bases and 7 bases respectively, with 18 bases between them. The CDR3 totals 14 residues. The germline CDR1 and CDR2 sequences are MNHEY and SVGEGT. CDR3 region: CASSATGSPREQYF. The CDR3 DNA is TGTGCCAGCAGTGCGACAGGCTCTCCTCGGGAGCAGTACTTC.

J is TRBJ1-5 and V is TRBV5-5, with 7 bases identical to TRBD1. CDR1 is SGHKS and CDR2 is YYEKEE in the germline V gene (reference sequence). V dropped 3 bases and J dropped 2; count of bases not matched to a gene: 8. The CDR3 spans 16 residues. This CDR3 reads CASSSLQGRGNQPQHF. CDR3 nucleotides: TGTGCCAGCAGCTCTCTACAGGGGCGCGGCAATCAGCCCCAGCATTTT.

The J gene is TRBJ1-1, the V gene TRBV19; D possibly corresponds to TRBD1 (5 bases). CDR3 size: 13 residues. CDR1 and CDR2 from the germline V gene are LNHDA and SQIVND (reference sequence). V gave up 3 bases and J gave up 4 bases, with 9 bases separating them. CDR3 sequence: CASSIVRVTEAFF. The CDR3 region has the DNA TGTGCCAGTAGTATCGTCAGGGTCACTGAAGCTTTCTTT.

V usage is TRBV5-1 and J usage is TRBJ2-7; unclear D gene. Trimming stripped 0 bases from V and 2 bases from J, with 6 bases between. This CDR3 has 13 residues. Germline CDR1 is SGHRS and CDR2 is YFSETQ. CDR3 bases: TGCGCCAGCAGCTTGGACAGCCCCTACGAGCAGTACTTC. It translates to CASSLDSPYEQYF.